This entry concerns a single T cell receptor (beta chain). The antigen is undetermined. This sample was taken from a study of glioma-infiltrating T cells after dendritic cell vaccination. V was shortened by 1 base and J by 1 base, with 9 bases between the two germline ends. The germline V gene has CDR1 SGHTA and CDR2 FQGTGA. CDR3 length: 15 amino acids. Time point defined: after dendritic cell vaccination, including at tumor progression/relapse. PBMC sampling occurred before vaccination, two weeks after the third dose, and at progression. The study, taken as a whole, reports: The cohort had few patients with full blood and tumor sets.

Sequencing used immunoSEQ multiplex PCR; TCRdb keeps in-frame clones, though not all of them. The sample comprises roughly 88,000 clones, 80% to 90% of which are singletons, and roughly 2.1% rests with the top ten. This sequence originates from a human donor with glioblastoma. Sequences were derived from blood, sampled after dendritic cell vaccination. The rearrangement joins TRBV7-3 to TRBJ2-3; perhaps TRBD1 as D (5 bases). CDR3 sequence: CASSLKSTGTDTQYF. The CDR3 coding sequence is TGTGCCAGCAGCTTAAAGTCGACAGGCACAGATACGCAGTATTTT.